The present T cell receptor beta chain was sequenced within a study of cytomegalovirus exposure and HLA in healthy donors. Notes on the study in general: Previously analyzed data showed that most TCR beta V segments were productive at a frequency of about 90% or about 30%.

Remarks on this clone: Antigen specificity is unknown.

The CDR3 contains 15 residues. The V gene's germline CDR1 is KGHSH and CDR2 LQKENI. V was pared by 0 bases and J by 1 base, with 9 bases between. Primers: 60 Vbeta forward and 13 Jbeta reverse. The table came from immunoSEQ multiplex PCR; TCRdb's copy has only in-frame clones and leaves some out. The table includes some 220,000 clones, just under 80% detected once. Sequencing input: PBMCs. V usage is TRBV18 and J usage is TRBJ2-5; no reliable D call. The receptor comes from a boy younger than 18 in good health and CMV-seronegative. The CDR3 DNA reads TGTGCCAGCTCACCACCCCCTGGCGGCCAAGAGACCCAGTACTTC. It encodes CASSPPPGGQETQYF.